This T cell receptor (beta chain) was captured by sequencing in a study of STAT5B mutations in CD4+ large granular lymphocyte leukemia. In this sample, this clone turned up once. The antigen remains undetermined. The CDR3 contains 13 residues. The V and J ends lost 5 bases and 4 bases respectively, with 9 bases between them. The germline V gene has CDR1 SGHNT and CDR2 YENEEA. TCRdb's table, derived via immunoSEQ multiplex PCR, lists solely in-frame clones and lacks some. The table shows 20,000 to 25,000 clones, with roughly 70% occurring only once. Study-wide points: No patients shared main leukemic clonotypes, though roughly 25% appeared at low frequency elsewhere.

The chain employs TRBV11-3 and TRBJ2-1; weak D call: TRBD1 (6 bases). Material: CD4+ T cells from blood buffy coats. The sequence derives from a human donor in good health. The CDR3 bases are TGTGCCAGCAGCGGGCAGGGGTACAATGAGCAGTTCTTC. Translating gives CASSGQGYNEQFF.